This T cell receptor beta chain derives from a study of blood T cell repertoires in COVID-19. Method: immunoSEQ multiplex PCR; TCRdb's copy keeps in-frame clones and lacks some. The data show about 260,000 clones, 85% to 90% seen once. The CDR3 is 13 amino acids. Germline CDR1 SGDLS, CDR2 YYNGEE. The V end was cut by 4 bases, the J end by 2 bases, with 9 bases between. Sample: peripheral blood. This sequence originates from a woman aged 40 to 50 who had recovered from COVID-19. The V gene is TRBV9, the J gene TRBJ1-1; D gene unclear. The CDR3 loop reads CASSLYLNTEAFF. The CDR3 DNA is TGTGCCAGCAGCCTCTACTTAAACACTGAAGCTTTCTTT.